A selection of T cell receptor beta chains follows, all from one sample in a study of T cells in Graves' hyperthyroidism and ophthalmopathy. TCRdb re-called the multiplex PCR reads through MiXCR, storing one row per CDR3 protein. The sample consists of about 420,000 distinct CDR3 sequences, 12% to 15% of them appearing once. The sequencing sample was made of blood. Receptors originate from a woman aged 18 to 35 with Graves' hyperthyroidism. Each CDR3 is given with its conserved first and last residue. Each record gives: J gene, D gene, V gene, clone size, CDR3 protein, CDR3 DNA. D genes are given only for firm matches. Clone size is given for some rows only: seen once, a few or many times, or a class if the clone is expanded.

>TRBJ2-1|TRBD1|TRBV29-1|.
CSVADPGQGKNEQFF
TGCAGCGTCGCAGACCCGGGACAGGGGAAGAATGAGCAGTTCTTC
>TRBJ2-1|TRBD2|TRBV6-2/TRBV6-3|.
CASSLWELAGVDEQFF
TGTGCCAGCAGTTTATGGGAACTAGCGGGAGTTGATGAGCAGTTCTTC
>TRBJ2-1|TRBD2|TRBV27|many
CASSTLAGVYNEQFF
TGTGCCAGCAGTACATTAGCGGGCGTGTACAATGAGCAGTTCTTC
>TRBJ2-3|.|TRBV6-1|many
CASVPPGVDTQYF
TGTGCCAGCGTCCCCCCCGGGGTTGATACGCAGTATTTT
>TRBJ2-7|.|TRBV5-8|.
CASSLDRQGTEIYEQYF
TGTGCCAGCAGCTTGGACAGGCAGGGTACGGAAATATACGAGCAGTACTTC
>TRBJ2-7|.|TRBV6-2/TRBV6-3|many
CASRETVHSYEQYF
TGTGCCAGCCGAGAGACAGTACACTCCTACGAGCAGTACTTC
>TRBJ1-2|.|TRBV6-1|many
CASSEDGVDTF
TGTGCCAGCAGTGAGGATGGAGTGGACACCTTC
>TRBJ2-5|.|TRBV7-2|many
CASSSVLRETQYF
TGTGCCAGCAGCTCGGTCCTGAGGGAGACCCAGTACTTC
>TRBJ1-3|.|TRBV19|.
CASSMTRSGNTIYF
TGTGCCAGTAGTATGACCAGATCTGGAAACACCATATATTTT
>TRBJ1-1|.|TRBV24-1|few
CATPIGLNTEAFF
TGTGCCACCCCAATAGGGTTGAACACTGAAGCTTTCTTT
>TRBJ2-6|.|TRBV20-1|.
CSASHGANVLTF
TGCAGTGCCTCCCATGGGGCCAACGTCCTGACTTTC
>TRBJ1-2|.|TRBV28|few
CASSPSRSYTF
TGTGCCAGCAGCCCGAGTCGTAGCTACACCTTC
>TRBJ2-5|.|TRBV7-9|.
CASSRWGTAPAGETQYF
TGTGCCAGCAGCCGGTGGGGGACTGCACCAGCCGGCGAGACCCAGTACTTC
>TRBJ1-2|TRBD1|TRBV28|few
CASVRGQGAGYGYTF
TGTGCCAGTGTACGGGGACAGGGGGCAGGCTATGGCTACACCTTC
>TRBJ2-1|.|TRBV7-2|.
CASSRRQYNEQFF
TGTGCCAGCAGCCGCCGACAGTACAATGAGCAGTTCTTC
>TRBJ2-6|.|TRBV5-5|.
CASSLDPRPSSGANVLTF
TGTGCCAGCAGCTTGGATCCTAGGCCCTCCTCTGGGGCCAACGTCCTGACTTTC
>TRBJ1-2|.|TRBV7-2|.
CASSLDAGAYGYTF
TGTGCCAGCAGCTTAGATGCCGGAGCCTATGGCTACACCTTC
>TRBJ2-2|.|TRBV28|.
CASSFWDTGGPGELFF
TGTGCCAGCAGTTTTTGGGACACGGGAGGCCCCGGGGAGCTGTTTTTT